Below are 16 T cell receptor beta chains sequenced from a single sample in a study of T cell clonality in common variable immunodeficiency. The table came from immunoSEQ multiplex PCR; TCRdb's copy has only in-frame clones and leaves some out. This repertoire holds tens of thousands of clones, and none appear only once. Sequencing was done on a sample of peripheral blood mononuclear cells. These receptors were collected from a person aged 18-70 years in good health.

This clone was recorded many times. Read coverage stops 3 residues before the CDR3 terminus; the germline J gene supplies the remainder. This chain joins TRBV20-1 and TRBJ2-3, with 15 bases fitting TRBD2. The CDR3 has 17 residues. V trimming: 5 bases; J trimming: 3 bases; junction bases outside the gene matches: 9. Per germline, CDR1 DFQATT and CDR2 SNEGSKA (reference sequence). The CDR3 sequence is CSASLWGLAGGTDTQYF. CDR3 DNA (partial): TGCAGTGCTTCCCTCTGGGGACTAGCGGGGGGTACAGATACG.

At least ten counts were recorded for this clone. The DNA ends 3 residues before the CDR3 does, and the rest of the CDR3 is filled in from the germline J gene. J is TRBJ2-5 and V is TRBV6-2 or TRBV6-3, with TRBD2 matching 10 bases. The CDR3 runs to 15 residues. CDR1 and CDR2 (germline): MNHEY, SVGEGT. The junction had 1 base not matched to a gene; V was cut back by 1 base and J by 2 bases. The CDR3 is CASSYLGLAQETQYF. The sequenced CDR3 bases are TGTGCCAGCAGTTACTTGGGACTAGCGCAAGAGACC.

This clone was seen at least ten times. The CDR3 end is not reached by the read, which stops 3 residues before it; the germline J gene fills it in. The chain couples TRBV20-1 to TRBJ1-2, with 7 bases aligning to TRBD1. V trimming: 4 bases; J trimming: 2 bases; junction bases outside the gene matches: 4. The germline CDR1 and CDR2 sequences are DFQATT and SNEGSKA (reference sequence). The CDR3 totals 13 residues. CDR3 DNA (partial): TGCAGTGCTAACAACAGGGGAAACTATGGC. It translates to CSANNRGNYG. The whole CDR3 protein is CSANNRGNYGYTF.

This clone has ten or more counts. The read comes to an end 3 residues before the CDR3 does, leaving the germline J gene to fill in the end. The genes are TRBV7-2 and TRBJ2-1, with TRBD2 matching 9 bases. Looked up from germline, CDR1 is SGHTA and CDR2 is FQGNSA. This CDR3 has 14 amino acids. The V segment lost 5 bases and the J segment 9 bases; nucleotides outside the gene matches: 8. CDR3 DNA, as far as it was read: TGTGCCAGCAGCGGTGTTCTGCGGGAGGGTGAG. Translation gives CASSGVLREGE. The full CDR3 protein reads CASSGVLREGEQFF.

This clone was detected a few times. The read stops 3 residues short of the end of the CDR3; the missing end is completed from the germline J gene. V and J are TRBV7-9 and TRBJ1-1, with D unclear. From germline, CDR1 is SEHNR and CDR2 FQNEAQ (reference sequence). The CDR3 length is 14 residues. Deletions cut 3 bases from V and 0 bases from J, with 8 bases between. The part of the CDR3 DNA that was read is TGTGCCAGCAGCTTTTCGGGGTTGAACACTGAA. Its translation: CASSFSGLNTE. Given in full, the CDR3 is CASSFSGLNTEAFF.

On this clone itself: Sequencing ends 3 residues short of the CDR3 end; the germline J gene provides the rest. This sample includes further DNA sequences coding for the same CDR3. The V gene is TRBV18, the J gene TRBJ2-7; the D is unclear. V was pared by 6 bases and J by 2 bases, with 14 bases between. Per germline, CDR1 KGHSH and CDR2 LQKENI. The CDR3 extends over 14 amino acids. CDR3: CASSPPRSTYEQYF. CDR3 DNA (partial): TGTGCCAGCTCCCCGCCCAGGTCGACCTACGAG.

This clone occurred many times. The sequence runs out 3 residues before the end of the CDR3; the remainder is reconstructed from the germline J gene. V usage is TRBV9 and J usage is TRBJ2-1, with TRBD1 matching over 9 bases. The CDR3 is 15 residues long. V shed 4 bases and J 8 bases; nucleotides not matched to a gene: 10. Germline V lookup: CDR1 SGDLS, CDR2 YYNGEE. The CDR3 here is CASSFRDRVKDEQFF. The CDR3 DNA, read in part, is TGTGCCAGCAGCTTTAGGGACAGGGTAAAGGATGAG.

At least ten counts were recorded for this clone. With the read ending 3 residues before the CDR3 end, the germline J gene is used to fill in that end. The V and J genes are TRBV28 and TRBJ1-2, with 7 positions matching TRBD1. The CDR3 contains 14 residues. Germline CDR1 and CDR2: MDHEN and SYDVKM. The J segment lost 4 bases and the V segment lost 4 bases, leaving 6 bases of the junction unmatched. CDR3 loop: CASSSIRDSYGYTF. CDR3 bases read: TGTGCCAGCAGTTCGATCCGGGACAGCTATGGC.

This clone has at least ten counts. The sequenced fragment ends 3 residues before the CDR3 boundary, so the rest is inferred from the germline J gene. The V and J genes are TRBV20-1 and TRBJ2-3, with D possibly being TRBD2 (6 bases). V lost 2 bases and J lost 2, with 20 bases in between. CDR1 DFQATT and CDR2 SNEGSKA come from the germline V gene (reference sequence). This CDR3 region has 17 residues. CDR3 residues: CSARLRLGAGSTDTQYF. The sequenced CDR3 bases are TGCAGTGCTAGATTGAGACTCGGGGCGGGGTCCACAGATACG.

This clone was observed many times. Incomplete CDR3 DNA: TGTGCCTGGAGTGTACAAGGGTACGAG. Amino acid sequence: CAWSVQGYE. The full CDR3 reads CAWSVQGYEQYF. J is TRBJ2-7 and V is TRBV30; D gene ambiguous. With the read ending 3 residues before the CDR3 end, the germline J gene is used to fill in that end. The germline CDR1 and CDR2 sequences are GTSNPN and SVGIG (reference sequence). V dropped 0 bases and J dropped 4 bases, with 7 bases sitting between them. CDR3 size: 12 residues.

This clone was detected many times. Sequencing ends 3 residues short of the CDR3 end; the germline J gene provides the rest. This sequence joins TRBV7-9 and TRBJ2-7; 8 nucleotides align to TRBD1. CDR3 size: 15 residues. Germline V lookup: CDR1 SEHNR, CDR2 FQNEAQ (reference sequence). The junction had 5 bases not matched to a gene; V was cut back by 0 bases and J by 4 bases. CDR3 residues: CASSLATGGLYEQYF. CDR3 DNA (partial): TGTGCCAGCAGCTTAGCTACAGGGGGTCTTTACGAG. Variable domain in full (rest from reference TRBV7-9 and TRBJ2-7): DTGVSQNPRHKITKRGQNVTFRCDPISEHNRLYWYRQTLGQGPEFLTYFQNEAQLEKSRLLSDRFSAERPKGSFSTLEIQRTEQGDSAMYLCASSLATGGLYEQYFGPGTRLTVT.

This clone showed up many times. The CDR3 here is CASSEWGAVTYNEQFF. CDR3 DNA (partial): TGTGCCAGCAGTGAATGGGGAGCGGTGACCTACAATGAG. V is TRBV6-1 and J is TRBJ2-1; possible D gene TRBD2, 5 bases. Read sequence stops 3 residues before the CDR3 end, and the germline J gene provides the missing end. Germline CDR1 is MNHNS and CDR2 is SASEGT. V was trimmed by 2 bases and J by 2 bases, leaving 13 bases between them. The CDR3 spans 16 residues.

This clone was observed many times. Incomplete CDR3 DNA: TGCAGCGCCCTTAGGCAGGGTAATGAAAAA. Amino acids: CSALRQGNEK. The full-length CDR3 reads as CSALRQGNEKLFF. This rearrangement joins TRBV29-1 to TRBJ1-4; D possibly corresponds to TRBD1 (5 bases). The CDR3 goes on 3 residues after the read ends, and that part is filled in from the germline J gene. The V gene lost 7 bases and the J gene lost 4 bases, with 13 bases spanning the gap. The CDR3 has 13 amino acids. Germline CDR1 is SQVTM and CDR2 is ANQGSEA.

This clone was counted at least ten times. The read stops 3 residues short of the end of the CDR3; the missing end is completed from the germline J gene. This rearrangement joins TRBV6-2 or TRBV6-3 to TRBJ2-5; 16 bases fit TRBD2. V was clipped by 5 bases and J by 7 bases; unmatched bases: 4. Per the germline V gene, CDR1 is MNHEY and CDR2 is SVGEGT. CDR3 size: 15 residues. The part of the CDR3 DNA that was read is TGTGCCAGCAGTACGGGACTAGCGGGAGGGGCGACC. Protein sequence: CASSTGLAGGAT. The full CDR3 is CASSTGLAGGATQYF.

This clone was recorded many times. The missing CDR3 end, 3 residues past where the read stops, is filled in from the germline J gene. The rearrangement uses TRBV20-1 and TRBJ2-1, with 9 bases identical to TRBD2. The CDR3 contains 15 residues. CDR1 DFQATT and CDR2 SNEGSKA come from the germline V gene (reference sequence). V dropped 6 bases and J dropped 5; count of bases not matched to a gene: 11. Partial CDR3 DNA: TGCAGTGCCAGCCCCTCTAGCGGGACAAACAATGAG. Translated: CSASPSSGTNNE. The CDR3 in full is CSASPSSGTNNEQFF.

This clone appeared many times. The sequenced fragment ends 3 residues before the CDR3 boundary, so the rest is inferred from the germline J gene. This sequence joins TRBV7-6 and TRBJ2-5; D is tentatively TRBD1 or TRBD2 (6 bases each). The CDR3 runs 14 residues. Germline V gene data show CDR1 as SGHVS and CDR2 as FNYEAQ. V shed 5 bases and J shed 7 bases, with 17 bases lying between them. CDR3 in amino acids: CASSQREGGGTQYF. CDR3 DNA, as far as it was read: TGTGCCAGCAGCCAACGGGAAGGGGGAGGGACC.